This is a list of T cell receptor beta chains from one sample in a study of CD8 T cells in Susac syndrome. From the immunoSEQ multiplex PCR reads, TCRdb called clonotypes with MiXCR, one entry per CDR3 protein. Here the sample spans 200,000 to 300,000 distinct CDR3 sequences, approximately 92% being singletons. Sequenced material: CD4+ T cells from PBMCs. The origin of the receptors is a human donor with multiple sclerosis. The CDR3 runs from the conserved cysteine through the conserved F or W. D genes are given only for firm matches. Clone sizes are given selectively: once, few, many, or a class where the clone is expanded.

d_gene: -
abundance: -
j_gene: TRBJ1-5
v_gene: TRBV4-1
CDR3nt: TGCGCCAGCAGCCAAGAAGTAGCGGACAGAAATCAGCCCCAGCATTTT
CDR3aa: CASSQEVADRNQPQHF

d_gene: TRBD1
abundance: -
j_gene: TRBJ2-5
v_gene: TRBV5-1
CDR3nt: TGCGCCAGCAGCTTATACAGGGGGCGCATCGAGACCCAGTACTTC
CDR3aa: CASSLYRGRIETQYF

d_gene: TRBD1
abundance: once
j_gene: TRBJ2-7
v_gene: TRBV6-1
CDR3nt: TGTGCCAGCAGTGCCGGTCCTTGGGACAGCTTCTACGAGCAGTACTTC
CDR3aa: CASSAGPWDSFYEQYF

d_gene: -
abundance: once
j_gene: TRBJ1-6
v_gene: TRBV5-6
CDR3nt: TGTGCCAGCAGCTTGGGGGGAGGTGGATCACCCCTCCACTTT
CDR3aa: CASSLGGGGSPLHF

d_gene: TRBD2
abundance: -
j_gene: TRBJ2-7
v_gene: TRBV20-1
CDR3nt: TGCAGTGCTGCGGGACTAGCGGGGGTCTACGAGCAGTACTTC
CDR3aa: CSAAGLAGVYEQYF

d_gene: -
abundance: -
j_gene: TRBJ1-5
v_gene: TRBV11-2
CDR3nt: TGTGCCAGCAGCTTAGACCCTGCGGTCCATCAGCCCCAGCATTTT
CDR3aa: CASSLDPAVHQPQHF

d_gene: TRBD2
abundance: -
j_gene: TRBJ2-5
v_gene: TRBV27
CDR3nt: TGTGCCAGCAGTTTATACGCGGGGGGGACCCCAAGGACCCAGTACTTC
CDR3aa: CASSLYAGGTPRTQYF

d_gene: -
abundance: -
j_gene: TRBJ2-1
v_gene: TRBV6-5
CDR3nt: TGTGCCAGCAGTTACTCGAGGGTAGGGGGGAGGGGAGAGCAGTTCTTC
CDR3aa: CASSYSRVGGRGEQFF

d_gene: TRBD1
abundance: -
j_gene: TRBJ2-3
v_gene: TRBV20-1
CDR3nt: TGCAGTGCTAGAGATCCCGGGACAGGTCTTACCTACACAGATACGCAGTATTTT
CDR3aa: CSARDPGTGLTYTDTQYF

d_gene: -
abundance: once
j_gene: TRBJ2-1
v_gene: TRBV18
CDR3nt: TGTGCCAGCGCGTCCACCCCCGCCTACAATGAGCAGTTCTTC
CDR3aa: CASASTPAYNEQFF

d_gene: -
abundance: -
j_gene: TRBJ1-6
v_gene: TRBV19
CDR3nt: TGTGCCAGTCGGACCTTGCCCTTGTCGAATTCACCCCTCCACTTT
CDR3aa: CASRTLPLSNSPLHF

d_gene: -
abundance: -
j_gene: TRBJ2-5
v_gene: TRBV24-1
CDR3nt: TGTGCCACCAGTGATGTTCGCCGGGACCCACGGGAGACCCAGTACTTC
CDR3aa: CATSDVRRDPRETQYF

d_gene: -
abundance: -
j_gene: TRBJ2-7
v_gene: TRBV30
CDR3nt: TGTGCCTGGAGTGTACAGGGTCTTGAGCAGTACTTC
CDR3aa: CAWSVQGLEQYF

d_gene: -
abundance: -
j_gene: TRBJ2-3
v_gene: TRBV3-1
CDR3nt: TGTGCCAGCAGCCAAGAACCAGCTGCCAGTACAGATACGCAGTATTTT
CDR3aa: CASSQEPAASTDTQYF

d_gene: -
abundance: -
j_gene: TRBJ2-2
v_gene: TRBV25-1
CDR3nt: TGTGCCAGCAGGGCCCTAGGTATGGGGGACGGGGAGCTGTTTTTT
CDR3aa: CASRALGMGDGELFF

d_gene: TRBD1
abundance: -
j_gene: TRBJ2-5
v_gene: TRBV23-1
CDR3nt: TGCGCCAGCACCCCAAAGCGACAGGGGCACGTGCAAGAGACCCAGTACTTC
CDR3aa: CASTPKRQGHVQETQYF

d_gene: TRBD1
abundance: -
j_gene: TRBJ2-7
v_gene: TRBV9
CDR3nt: TGTGCCAGCAGCGCCGGTCCAGGACAGGGGAGAATGGACGAGCAGTACTTC
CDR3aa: CASSAGPGQGRMDEQYF

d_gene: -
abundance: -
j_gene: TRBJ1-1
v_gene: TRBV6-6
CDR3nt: TGTGCCAGCAGTTACGGTGACACTGAAGCTTTCTTT
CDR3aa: CASSYGDTEAFF

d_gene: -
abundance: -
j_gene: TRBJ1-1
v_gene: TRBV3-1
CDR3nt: TGTGCCAGCAGCCGAACGAGGCGACCCCCTGAAGGGACTGAAGCTTTCTTT
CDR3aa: CASSRTRRPPEGTEAFF

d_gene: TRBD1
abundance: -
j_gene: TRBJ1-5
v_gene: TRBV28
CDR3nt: TGTGCCAGCAGCCCTGACAGGGGGGATCAGCCCCAGCATTTT
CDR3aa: CASSPDRGDQPQHF

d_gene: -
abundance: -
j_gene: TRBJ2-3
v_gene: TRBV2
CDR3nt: TGTGCCAGCAGTGCGGGGTATGGCACAGATACGCAGTATTTT
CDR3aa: CASSAGYGTDTQYF

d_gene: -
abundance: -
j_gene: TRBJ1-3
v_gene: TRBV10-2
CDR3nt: TGCGCCAGCAGTGATGAGGAATCCTCTGGAAACACCATATATTTT
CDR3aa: CASSDEESSGNTIYF

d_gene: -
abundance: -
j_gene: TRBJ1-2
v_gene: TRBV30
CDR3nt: TGTGCCTGGAGCGTACGGACAGCGGTGAACTATGGCTACACCTTC
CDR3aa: CAWSVRTAVNYGYTF

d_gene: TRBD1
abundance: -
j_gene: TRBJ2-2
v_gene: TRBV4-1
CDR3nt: TGCGCCAGCAGCCAAGATCTGGACAGGGCGAACACCGGGGAGCTGTTTTTT
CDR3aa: CASSQDLDRANTGELFF

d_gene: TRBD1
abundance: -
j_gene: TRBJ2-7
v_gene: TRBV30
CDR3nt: TGTGCCTGGAGTGTACTGGGACAGGACTACGAGCAGTACTTC
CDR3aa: CAWSVLGQDYEQYF

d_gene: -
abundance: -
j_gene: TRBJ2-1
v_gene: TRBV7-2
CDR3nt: TGTGCCAGCACCTTACTAGAAGCCTACAATGAGCAGTTCTTC
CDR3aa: CASTLLEAYNEQFF

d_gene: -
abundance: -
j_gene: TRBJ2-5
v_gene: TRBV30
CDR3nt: TGTGCCTGGGTGGGGCAAGAGACCCAGTACTTC
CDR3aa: CAWVGQETQYF

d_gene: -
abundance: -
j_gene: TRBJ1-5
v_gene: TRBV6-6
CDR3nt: TGTGCCAGCAGCCGTCCCCCCGGCCAGGGCCATCAGCCCCAGCATTTT
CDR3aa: CASSRPPGQGHQPQHF

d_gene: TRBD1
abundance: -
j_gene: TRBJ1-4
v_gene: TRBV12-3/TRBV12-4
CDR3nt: TGTGCCAGCAGTCCGAACCCCGGGACAGGGATAGAAAAACTGTTTTTT
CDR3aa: CASSPNPGTGIEKLFF

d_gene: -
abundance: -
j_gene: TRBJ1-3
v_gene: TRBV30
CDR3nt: TGTGCCTGGAGTGGCTCTGGAAACACCATATATTTT
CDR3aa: CAWSGSGNTIYF

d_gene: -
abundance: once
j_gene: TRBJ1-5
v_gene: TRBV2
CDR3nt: TGTGCCAGCGGTGGGCAGGGGAATCAGCCCCAGCATTTT
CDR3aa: CASGGQGNQPQHF

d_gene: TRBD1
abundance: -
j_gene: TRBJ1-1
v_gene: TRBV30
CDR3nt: TGTGCCTGGAGTGCCCGGGACAGGAGGAACACTGAAGCTTTCTTT
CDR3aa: CAWSARDRRNTEAFF

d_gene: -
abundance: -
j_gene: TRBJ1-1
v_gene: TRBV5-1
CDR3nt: TGCGCCAGCAGCTTGACTCACAGTGAAGCTTTCTTT
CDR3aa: CASSLTHSEAFF

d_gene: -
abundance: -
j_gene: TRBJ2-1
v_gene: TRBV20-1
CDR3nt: TGCAGTGCTGCAGCCCAGGGGAACAATGAGCAGTTCTTC
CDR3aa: CSAAAQGNNEQFF

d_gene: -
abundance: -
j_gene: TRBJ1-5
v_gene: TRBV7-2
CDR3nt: TGTGCCAGCAGCTTATCCCCAGGGCCTAAGTGGCCCCAGCATTTT
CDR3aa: CASSLSPGPKWPQHF

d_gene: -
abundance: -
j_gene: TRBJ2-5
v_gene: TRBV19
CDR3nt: TGTGCCAGTAGTAAGGGCCGGCCTAACAACCAAGAGACCCAGTACTTC
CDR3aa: CASSKGRPNNQETQYF

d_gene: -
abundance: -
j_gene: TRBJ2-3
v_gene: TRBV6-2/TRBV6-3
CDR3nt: TGTGCCAGCAGTTATCCCCTCTTTCCGGCCCGTGACGATACGCAGTATTTT
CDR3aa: CASSYPLFPARDDTQYF

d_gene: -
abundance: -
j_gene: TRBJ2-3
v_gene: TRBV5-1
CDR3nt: TGCGCCAGCAGCTTGGCCAGGGTCAGAGATACGCAGTATTTT
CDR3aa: CASSLARVRDTQYF

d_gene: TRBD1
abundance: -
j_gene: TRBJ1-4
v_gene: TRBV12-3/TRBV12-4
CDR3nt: TGTGCCAGCAGTTTCCCAATGAGGGGGCCTAATGAAAAACTGTTTTTT
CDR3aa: CASSFPMRGPNEKLFF

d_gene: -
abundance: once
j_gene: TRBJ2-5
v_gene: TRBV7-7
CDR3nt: TGTGCCAGCAGCCAGATAACAGGGAGGGAGACCCAGTACTTC
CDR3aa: CASSQITGRETQYF

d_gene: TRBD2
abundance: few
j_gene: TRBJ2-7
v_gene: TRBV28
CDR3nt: TGTGCCAGCTCCTGGGGGGGAAGCTCCTACGAGCAGTACTTC
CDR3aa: CASSWGGSSYEQYF

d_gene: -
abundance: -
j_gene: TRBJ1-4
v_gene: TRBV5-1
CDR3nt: TGCGCCAGCAGCTTCAGGACAGAAAATGAAAAACTGTTTTTT
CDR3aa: CASSFRTENEKLFF

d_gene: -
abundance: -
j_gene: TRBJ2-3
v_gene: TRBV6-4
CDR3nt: TGTGCCAGCAGTCGTACCTCCGCAGATACGCAGTATTTT
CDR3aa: CASSRTSADTQYF

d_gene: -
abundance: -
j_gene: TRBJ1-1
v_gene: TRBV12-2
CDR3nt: TGTGCAAGTCGCTTGAGGAAGGGACAGCAGAACACTGAAGCTTTCTTT
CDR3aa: CASRLRKGQQNTEAFF

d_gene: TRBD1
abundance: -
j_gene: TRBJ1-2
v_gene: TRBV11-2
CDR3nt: TGTGCCAGCAGCTCGCGGACAGGAACTAACTATGGCTACACCTTC
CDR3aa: CASSSRTGTNYGYTF

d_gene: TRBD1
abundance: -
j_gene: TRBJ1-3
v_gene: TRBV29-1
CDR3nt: TGCAGCGTAGCTGACAGGGGAGGAAACACCATATATTTT
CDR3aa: CSVADRGGNTIYF

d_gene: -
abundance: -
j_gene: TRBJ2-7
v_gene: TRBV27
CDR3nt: TGTGCCAGCAGCCGAAGGGGCACAAACTCCTACGAGCAGTACTTC
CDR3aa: CASSRRGTNSYEQYF

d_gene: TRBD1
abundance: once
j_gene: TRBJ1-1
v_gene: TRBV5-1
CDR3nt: TGCGCCAGCAGCTTTGGGGGACAGAGAAACACTGAAGCTTTCTTT
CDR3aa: CASSFGGQRNTEAFF

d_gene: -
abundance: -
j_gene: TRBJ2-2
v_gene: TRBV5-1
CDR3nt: TGCGCCAGCAGCTTGGCCGCACTCACCGGGGAGCTGTTTTTT
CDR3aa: CASSLAALTGELFF

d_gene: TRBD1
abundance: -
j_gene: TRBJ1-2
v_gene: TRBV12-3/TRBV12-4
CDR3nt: TGTGCCAGCAGTCCACAGGGGGGGACGACTTATGGCTACACCTTC
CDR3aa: CASSPQGGTTYGYTF

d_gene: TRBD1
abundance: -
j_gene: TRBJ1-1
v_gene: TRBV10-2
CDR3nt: TGCGCCAGCAGTGAGAGACAGGGAGAAGCTTTCTTT
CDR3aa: CASSERQGEAFF

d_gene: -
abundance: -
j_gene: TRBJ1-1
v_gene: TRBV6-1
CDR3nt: TGTGCCAGCAGTGAAGGGGGGAGGACTGAAGCTTTCTTT
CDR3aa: CASSEGGRTEAFF

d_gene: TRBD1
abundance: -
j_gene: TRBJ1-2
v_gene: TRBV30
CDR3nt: TGTGCCTGGATGGGACAGCGTAACTATGGCTACACCTTC
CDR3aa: CAWMGQRNYGYTF

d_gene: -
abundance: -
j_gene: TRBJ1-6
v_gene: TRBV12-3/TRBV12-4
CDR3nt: TGTGCCAGCAGCTCCTCGGGGGGCGGTTCACCCCTCCACTTT
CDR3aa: CASSSSGGGSPLHF

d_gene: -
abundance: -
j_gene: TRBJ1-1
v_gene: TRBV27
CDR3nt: TGTGCCAGCAGTTCCCCCGGAGGAACGGCTTTCTTT
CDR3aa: CASSSPGGTAFF

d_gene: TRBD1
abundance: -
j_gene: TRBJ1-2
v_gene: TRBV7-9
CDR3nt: TGTGCCAGCAGCTTAGCAGGGGGCCATGGCTACACCTTC
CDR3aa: CASSLAGGHGYTF

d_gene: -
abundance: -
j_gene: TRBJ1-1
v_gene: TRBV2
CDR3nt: TGTGCCAGCAGTCCCCGGGGAGGGGCCCCGCTGAACACTGAAGCTTTCTTT
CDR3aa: CASSPRGGAPLNTEAFF

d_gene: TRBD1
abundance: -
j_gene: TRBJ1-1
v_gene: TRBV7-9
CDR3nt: TGTGCCAGCAGCGCCCGGGACAGGGGGAACACTGAAGCTTTCTTT
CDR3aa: CASSARDRGNTEAFF